This is a list of T cell receptor beta chains from one sample in a study of response to subunit inactivated influenza vaccine. TCRdb passed the RT-PCR reads through MiXCR, listing each CDR3 protein once. The sample has 500,000 to 600,000 distinct CDR3 sequences, over 9% seen once. These same data were also listed under a study on T cells expressing NK-cell markers.

Sequences were derived from PBMCs from blood, sampled on the day of vaccination. These receptors came from a man in his fifties who received an inactivated influenza vaccine. CDR3s include the opening cysteine and the closing phenylalanine or tryptophan. The D gene is left open where the match is weak. The size entry is marked missing in some rows and otherwise reads once, few, many or a size class.

>.|TRBJ2-3|.|TRBV10-3
CASASGLTDTQYF
TGTGCCTCGGCATCAGGCCTCACAGATACGCAGTATTTT
>few|TRBJ2-5|TRBD2|TRBV11-2
CASSFWSGGPEETQYF
TGTGCCAGCAGCTTCTGGTCGGGAGGGCCCGAGGAGACCCAGTACTTC
>.|TRBJ2-2|.|TRBV6-5
CASSYGVEGAGELFF
TGTGCCAGCAGTTACGGCGTCGAGGGGGCCGGGGAGCTGTTTTTT
>.|TRBJ1-5|.|TRBV20-1
CSARGRDLNQPQHF
TGCAGTGCTAGAGGCAGGGACCTCAATCAGCCCCAGCATTTT
>.|TRBJ2-5|.|TRBV5-1
CASSFGRGQETQYF
TGCGCCAGCAGCTTTGGGCGGGGACAAGAGACCCAGTACTTC
>.|TRBJ2-5|.|TRBV11-2
CASSLLREPQETQYF
TGTGCCAGCAGCTTACTTAGGGAGCCCCAAGAGACCCAGTACTTC
>few|TRBJ2-4|TRBD1|TRBV9
CASSVDPGQPNIQYF
TGTGCCAGCAGCGTCGATCCGGGACAGCCAAACATTCAGTACTTC
>.|TRBJ1-1|.|TRBV20-1
CCARAPRGRVGTEAFF
TGCTGTGCTAGAGCCCCACGGGGCAGGGTAGGCACTGAAGCTTTCTTT
>.|TRBJ2-7|.|TRBV11-2
CASSSHRGGARYEQYF
TGTGCCAGCAGCTCCCATAGGGGGGGGGCTAGGTACGAGCAGTACTTC
>few|TRBJ2-2|.|TRBV6-5
CASSYLRGRVFTGELFF
TGTGCCAGCAGTTACCTTCGAGGCAGGGTTTTCACCGGGGAGCTGTTTTTT
>.|TRBJ2-6|TRBD2|TRBV5-1
CASSLTTSGSLSGANVLTF
TGCGCCAGCAGCTTGACTACTAGCGGGAGTTTAAGCGGGGCCAACGTCCTGACTTTC
>.|TRBJ2-5|TRBD2|TRBV29-1
CSVGTSGRAETQYF
TGCAGCGTGGGGACTAGCGGGAGGGCAGAGACCCAGTACTTC
>.|TRBJ2-1|.|TRBV3-1
CASSQVRTAHPFF
TGTGCCAGCAGCCAAGTCAGGACAGCACACCCGTTCTTC
>many|TRBJ2-3|.|TRBV4-3
CASSQQSLSTDTQYF
TGCGCCAGCAGCCAACAATCCCTAAGCACAGATACGCAGTATTTT
>.|TRBJ1-2|.|TRBV4-3
CASSQDFAGIYTF
TGCGCCAGCAGCCAAGACTTCGCAGGGATCTACACCTTC
>few|TRBJ1-2|TRBD1|TRBV5-6
CASSSVTGTGPNYGYTF
TGTGCCAGCAGCTCGGTAACCGGGACAGGGCCTAACTATGGCTACACCTTC
>.|TRBJ2-1|.|TRBV5-1
CASRSRGDFYNEQFF
TGCGCCAGCAGATCTAGGGGGGACTTCTACAATGAGCAGTTCTTC
>.|TRBJ1-5|.|TRBV15
CATSRDLVLLQDGNQPQHF
TGTGCCACCAGCAGAGATCTGGTACTGTTACAGGATGGCAATCAGCCCCAGCATTTT